The sequence of this T cell receptor (beta chain) was determined in a study of CD8+CD57+ T cells in acquired aplastic anemia. Regarding the study as a whole: Between patients and controls, twenty-nine CD8+ CDR3 sequences were found in common.

The CDR3 runs 16 residues. Trimming took 2 bases from V and 5 from J; bases not matched to a gene: 6. The germline V gene has CDR1 SEHNR and CDR2 FQNEAQ (reference sequence). A note on this clonotype: The antigen remains undetermined.

According to the study, genomic DNA was the template for TCR beta VDJ and CDR3 profiling. TCRdb ran MiXCR on the reads and lists one entry per CDR3 protein. The data hold fewer than 200,000 distinct CDR3 sequences, with around 60% observed a single time. Sequenced material: sorted CD4+, CD8+, or CD8+CD57+ T cells (not recorded which) from PBMCs. This TCR came from a human donor in good health. This sequence joins TRBV7-9 and TRBJ2-5; TRBD2 agrees at 12 bases. CDR3 DNA: TGTGCCAGCAGCTTATTGTCTAGCGGGGGGGCCGAGACCCAGTACTTC. It is translated as CASSLLSSGGAETQYF.